This T cell receptor beta chain was sequenced during a study of blood T cell repertoires in COVID-19. Source study methods: For nucleated cells, counts were estimated from reference gene primer amplification. The repertoire was sequenced with immunoSEQ multiplex PCR; TCRdb's copy has only in-frame clones and lacks some. V and J calls and clone size are copied from that table; D and trimming were computed from the DNA. The sample holds approximately 75,000 clones, approximately 80% seen once. This CDR3 has 14 amino acids. The germline V gene has CDR1 MNHEY and CDR2 SMNVEV (reference sequence). V was trimmed by 4 bases and J by 2 bases, leaving 11 bases between them. This clone was counted between two and nine times.

The chain uses TRBV27 and TRBJ1-2, with D possibly TRBD1 on 5 matching bases. Sequencing was performed on peripheral blood. The origin of this receptor is a man aged 50 or older with COVID-19, enrolled during active disease. The chain's CDR3 is CASSSADSNYGYTF. CDR3 nucleotide sequence: TGTGCCAGCAGTTCCGCAGACAGCAACTATGGCTACACCTTC.